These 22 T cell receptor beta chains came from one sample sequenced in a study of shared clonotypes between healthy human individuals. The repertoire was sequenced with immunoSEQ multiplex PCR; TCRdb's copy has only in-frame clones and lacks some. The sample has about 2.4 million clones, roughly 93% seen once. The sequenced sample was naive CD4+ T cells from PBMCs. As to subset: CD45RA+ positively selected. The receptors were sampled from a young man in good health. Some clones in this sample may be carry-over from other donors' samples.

CDR3 in DNA: TGTGCCAGCTCTCCGTGGGGGCCGACGGCCGGGGAGCTGTTTTTT. Translated, it gives CASSPWGPTAGELFF. This chain connects TRBV6-1 to TRBJ2-2, with D possibly being TRBD1 (6 bases). This CDR3 is built from 15 residues. Deletions cut 8 bases from V and 6 bases from J, with 19 bases between. CDR1 and CDR2 (germline): MNHNS, SASEGT.

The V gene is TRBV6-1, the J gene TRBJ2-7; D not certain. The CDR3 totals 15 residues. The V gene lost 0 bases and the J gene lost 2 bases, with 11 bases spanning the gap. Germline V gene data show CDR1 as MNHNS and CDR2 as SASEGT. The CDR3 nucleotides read TGTGCCAGCAGTGAAGCGTTTTTCAACCCCTACGAGCAGTACTTC. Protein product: CASSEAFFNPYEQYF.

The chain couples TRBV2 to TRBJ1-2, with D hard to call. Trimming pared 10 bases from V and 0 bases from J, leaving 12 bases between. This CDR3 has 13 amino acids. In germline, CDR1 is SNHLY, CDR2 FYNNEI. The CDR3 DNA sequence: TGTGCCACCGCCCCCGGACCTAACTATGGCTACACCTTC. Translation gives CATAPGPNYGYTF.

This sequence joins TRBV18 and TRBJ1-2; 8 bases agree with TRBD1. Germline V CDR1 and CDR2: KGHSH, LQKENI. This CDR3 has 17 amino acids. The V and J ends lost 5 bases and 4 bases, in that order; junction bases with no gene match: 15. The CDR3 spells CASSERTGPKGGYGYTF. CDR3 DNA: TGTGCCAGCTCAGAGCGGACAGGGCCAAAGGGAGGCTATGGCTACACCTTC.

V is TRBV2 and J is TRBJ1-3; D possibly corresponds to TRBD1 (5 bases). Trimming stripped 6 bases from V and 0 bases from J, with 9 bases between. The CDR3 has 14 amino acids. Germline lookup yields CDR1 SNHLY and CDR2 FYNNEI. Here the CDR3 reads CASREGTSGNTIYF. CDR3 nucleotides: TGTGCCAGCAGAGAGGGGACCTCTGGAAACACCATATATTTT.

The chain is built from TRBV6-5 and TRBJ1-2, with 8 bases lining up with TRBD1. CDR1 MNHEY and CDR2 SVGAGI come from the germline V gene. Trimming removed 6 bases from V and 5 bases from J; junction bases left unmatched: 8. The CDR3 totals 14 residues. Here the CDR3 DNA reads TGTGCCAGCAGGGGCGGGACAGGCTTATATGGCTACACCTTC. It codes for CASRGGTGLYGYTF.

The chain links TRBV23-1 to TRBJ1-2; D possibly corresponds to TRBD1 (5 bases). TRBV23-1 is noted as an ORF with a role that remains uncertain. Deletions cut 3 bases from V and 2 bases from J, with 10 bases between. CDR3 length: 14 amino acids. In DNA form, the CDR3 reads TGCGCCAGCAGTCAGGGACGGTTAAACTATGGCTACACCTTC. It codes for CASSQGRLNYGYTF.

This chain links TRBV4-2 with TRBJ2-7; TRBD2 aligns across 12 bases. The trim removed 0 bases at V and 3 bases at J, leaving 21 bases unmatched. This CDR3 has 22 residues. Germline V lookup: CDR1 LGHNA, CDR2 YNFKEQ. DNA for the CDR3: TGTGCCAGCAGCCAAGACAGACTAGCGGGAGTCACAACCCGCACCGCTATCTACGAGCAGTACTTC. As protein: CASSQDRLAGVTTRTAIYEQYF.

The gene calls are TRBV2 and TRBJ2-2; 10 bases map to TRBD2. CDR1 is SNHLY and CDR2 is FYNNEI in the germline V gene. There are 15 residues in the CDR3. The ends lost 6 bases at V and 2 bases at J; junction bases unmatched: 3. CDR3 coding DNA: TGTGCCAGCAGGTCTAGCGGGAGTAACACCGGGGAGCTGTTTTTT. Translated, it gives CASRSSGSNTGELFF.

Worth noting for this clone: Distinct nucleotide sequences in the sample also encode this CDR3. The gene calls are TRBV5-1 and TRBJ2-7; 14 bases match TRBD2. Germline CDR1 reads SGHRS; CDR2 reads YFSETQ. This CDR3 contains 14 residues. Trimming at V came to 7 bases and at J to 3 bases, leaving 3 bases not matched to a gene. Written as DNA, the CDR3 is TGCGCCAGCGGAGGGACTAGCGGGAGCTACGAGCAGTACTTC. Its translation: CASGGTSGSYEQYF.

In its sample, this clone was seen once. This chain's CDR3 is CASSYGVGFLSEAFF. DNA for the CDR3: TGTGCCAGCAGTTATGGGGTCGGCTTCCTGAGTGAAGCTTTCTTT. The chain has TRBV6-5 and TRBJ1-1, with D unclear. The CDR3 length is 15 residues. The V gene's germline CDR1 is MNHEY and CDR2 SVGAGI. V lost 3 bases, J lost 7 bases, and 18 bases lay in between.

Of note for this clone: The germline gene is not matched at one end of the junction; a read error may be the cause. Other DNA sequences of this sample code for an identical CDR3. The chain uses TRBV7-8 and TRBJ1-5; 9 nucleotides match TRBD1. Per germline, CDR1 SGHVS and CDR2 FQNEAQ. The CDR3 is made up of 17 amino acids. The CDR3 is CASSFYGTGISNQPQHF. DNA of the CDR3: TGTGCTAGCAGCTTCTATGGGACAGGGATAAGCAATCAGCCCCAGCATTTT.

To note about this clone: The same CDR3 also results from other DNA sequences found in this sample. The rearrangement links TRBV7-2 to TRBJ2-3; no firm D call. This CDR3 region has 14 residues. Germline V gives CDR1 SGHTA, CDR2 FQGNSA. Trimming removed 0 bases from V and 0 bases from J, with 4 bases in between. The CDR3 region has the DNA TGTGCCAGCAGCTTAGCAGGCAGCACAGATACGCAGTATTTT. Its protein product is CASSLAGSTDTQYF.

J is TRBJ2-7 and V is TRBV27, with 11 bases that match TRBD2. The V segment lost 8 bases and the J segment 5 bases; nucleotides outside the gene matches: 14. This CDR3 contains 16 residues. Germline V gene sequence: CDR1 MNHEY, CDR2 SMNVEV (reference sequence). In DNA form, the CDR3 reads TGTGCCAGCGGGCTAGCGGGAGGACCTCAGGGCCACGAGCAGTACTTC. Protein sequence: CASGLAGGPQGHEQYF.

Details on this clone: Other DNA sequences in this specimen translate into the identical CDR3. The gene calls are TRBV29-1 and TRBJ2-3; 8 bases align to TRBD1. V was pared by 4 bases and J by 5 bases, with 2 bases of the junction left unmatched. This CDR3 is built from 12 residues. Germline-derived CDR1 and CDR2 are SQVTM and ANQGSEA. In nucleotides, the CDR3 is TGCAGCGTTGTACAGGGGGGAGATACGCAGTATTTT. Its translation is CSVVQGGDTQYF.

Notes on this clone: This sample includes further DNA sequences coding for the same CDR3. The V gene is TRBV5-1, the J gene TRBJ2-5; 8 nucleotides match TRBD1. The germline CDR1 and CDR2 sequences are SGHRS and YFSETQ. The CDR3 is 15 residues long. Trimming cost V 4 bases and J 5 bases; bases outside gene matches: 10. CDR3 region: CASSPRTGMGETQYF. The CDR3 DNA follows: TGCGCCAGCAGCCCCAGGACAGGGATGGGCGAGACCCAGTACTTC. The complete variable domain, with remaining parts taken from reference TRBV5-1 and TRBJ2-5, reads KAGVTQTPRYLIKTRGQQVTLSCSPISGHRSVSWYQQTPGQGLQFLFEYFSETQRNKGNFPGRFSGRQFSNSRSEMNVSTLELGDSALYLCASSPRTGMGETQYFGPGTRLLVL.

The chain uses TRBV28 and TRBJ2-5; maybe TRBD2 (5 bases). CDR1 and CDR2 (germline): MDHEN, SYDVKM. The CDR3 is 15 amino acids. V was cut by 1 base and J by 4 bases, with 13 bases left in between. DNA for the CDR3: TGTGCCAGCAGTTTATTGGGGAGCGTTGGAGAGACCCAGTACTTC. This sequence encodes CASSLLGSVGETQYF.

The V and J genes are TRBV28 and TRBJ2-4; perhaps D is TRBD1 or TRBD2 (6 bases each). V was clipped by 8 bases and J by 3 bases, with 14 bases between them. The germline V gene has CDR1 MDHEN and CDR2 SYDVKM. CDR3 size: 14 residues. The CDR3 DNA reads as TGTGCCAGCGGGGGGCCGTATGGCAAAAACATTCAGTACTTC. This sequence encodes CASGGPYGKNIQYF.

DNA of the CDR3: TGTGCCAGCAGCTCGGGAGCGGGAGGGGTCACCGGGGAGCTGTTTTTT. Translation gives CASSSGAGGVTGELFF. The chain has TRBV7-9 and TRBJ2-2; the match to TRBD2 covers 10 bases. The junction had 6 bases not matched to a gene; V was cut back by 4 bases and J by 4 bases. The CDR3 consists of 16 residues. Germline V gives CDR1 SEHNR, CDR2 FQNEAQ (reference sequence). The full variable domain, with the rest looked up from reference TRBV7-9 and TRBJ2-2, is DTGVSQNPRHKITKRGQNVTFRCDPISEHNRLYWYRQTLGQGPEFLTYFQNEAQLEKSRLLSDRFSAERPKGSFSTLEIQRTEQGDSAMYLCASSSGAGGVTGELFFGEGSRLTVL.

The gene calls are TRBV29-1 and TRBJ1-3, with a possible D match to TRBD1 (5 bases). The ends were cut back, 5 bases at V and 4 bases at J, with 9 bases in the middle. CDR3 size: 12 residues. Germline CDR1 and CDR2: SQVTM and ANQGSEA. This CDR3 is CSVRGEGNTIYF. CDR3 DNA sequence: TGCAGCGTTCGAGGGGAAGGAAACACCATATATTTT.

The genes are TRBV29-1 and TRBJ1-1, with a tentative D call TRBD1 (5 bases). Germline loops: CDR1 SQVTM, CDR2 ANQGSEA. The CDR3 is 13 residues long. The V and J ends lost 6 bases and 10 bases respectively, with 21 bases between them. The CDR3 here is CSVRPPGRGGAFF. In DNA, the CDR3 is TGCAGCGTCCGGCCCCCGGGACGGGGGGGAGCTTTCTTT.

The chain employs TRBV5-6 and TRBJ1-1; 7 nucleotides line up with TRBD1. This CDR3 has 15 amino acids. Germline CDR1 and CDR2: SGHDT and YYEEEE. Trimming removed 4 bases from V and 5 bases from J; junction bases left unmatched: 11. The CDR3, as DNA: TGTGCCAGCAGCCTCCCGGCAGGGGGGGAGACTGAAGCTTTCTTT. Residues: CASSLPAGGETEAFF.